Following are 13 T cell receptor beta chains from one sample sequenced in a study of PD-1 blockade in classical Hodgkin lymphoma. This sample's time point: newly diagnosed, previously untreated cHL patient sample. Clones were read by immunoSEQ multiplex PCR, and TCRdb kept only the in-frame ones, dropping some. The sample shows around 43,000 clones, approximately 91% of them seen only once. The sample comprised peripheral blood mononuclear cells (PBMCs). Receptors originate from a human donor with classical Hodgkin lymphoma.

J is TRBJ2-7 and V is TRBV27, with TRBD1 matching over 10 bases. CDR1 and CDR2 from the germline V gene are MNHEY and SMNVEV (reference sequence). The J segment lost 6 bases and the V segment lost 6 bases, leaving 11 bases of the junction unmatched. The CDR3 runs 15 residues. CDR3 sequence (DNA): TGTGCCAGCAGCCATGGGGGGACAGGGGCTCGCGAGCAGTACTTC. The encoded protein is CASSHGGTGAREQYF.

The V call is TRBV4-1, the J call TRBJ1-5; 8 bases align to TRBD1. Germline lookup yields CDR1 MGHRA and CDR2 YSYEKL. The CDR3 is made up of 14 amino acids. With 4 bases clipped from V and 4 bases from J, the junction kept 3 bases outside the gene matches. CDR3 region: CASSPDRGNQPQHF. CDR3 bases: TGCGCCAGCAGCCCCGACAGGGGTAATCAGCCCCAGCATTTT.

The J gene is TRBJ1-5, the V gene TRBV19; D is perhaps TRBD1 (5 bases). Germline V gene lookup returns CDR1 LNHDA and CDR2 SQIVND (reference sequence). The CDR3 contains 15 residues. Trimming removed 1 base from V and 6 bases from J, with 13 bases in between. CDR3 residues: CASSIVWGGSQPQHF. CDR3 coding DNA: TGTGCCAGTAGTATAGTGTGGGGGGGTAGTCAGCCCCAGCATTTT.

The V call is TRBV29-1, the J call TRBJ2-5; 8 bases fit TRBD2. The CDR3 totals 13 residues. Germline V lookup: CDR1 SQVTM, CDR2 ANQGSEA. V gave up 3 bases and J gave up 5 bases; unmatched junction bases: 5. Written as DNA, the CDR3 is TGCAGCGTTGAGCGGGAGGCTGGGGAGACCCAGTACTTC. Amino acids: CSVEREAGETQYF.

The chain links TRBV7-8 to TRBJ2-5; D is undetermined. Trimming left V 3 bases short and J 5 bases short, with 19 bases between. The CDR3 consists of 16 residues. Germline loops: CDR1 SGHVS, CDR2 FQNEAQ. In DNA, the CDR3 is TGTGCCAGCAGCTTTGGCGCGTCCCTCGGGTTGGAGACCCAGTACTTC. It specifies CASSFGASLGLETQYF. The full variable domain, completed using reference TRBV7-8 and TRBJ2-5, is GAGVSQSPRYKVAKRGQDVALRCDPISGHVSLFWYQQALGQGPEFLTYFQNEAQLDKSGLPSDRFFAERPEGSVSTLKIQRTQQEDSAVYLCASSFGASLGLETQYFGPGTRLLVL.

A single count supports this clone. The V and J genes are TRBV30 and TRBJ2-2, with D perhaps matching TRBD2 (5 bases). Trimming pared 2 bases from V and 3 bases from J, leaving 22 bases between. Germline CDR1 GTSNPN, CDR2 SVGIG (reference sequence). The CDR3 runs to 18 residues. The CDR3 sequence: CAWSHQERRMDYTGELFF. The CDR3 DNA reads TGTGCCTGGAGTCACCAAGAGCGGAGAATGGATTACACCGGGGAGCTGTTTTTT.

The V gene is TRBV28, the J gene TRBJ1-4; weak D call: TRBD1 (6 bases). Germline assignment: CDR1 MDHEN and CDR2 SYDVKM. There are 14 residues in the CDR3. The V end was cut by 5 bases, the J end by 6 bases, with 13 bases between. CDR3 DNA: TGTGCCAGCAGTGTCCCGGGGGCGGATGAAAAACTGTTTTTT. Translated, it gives CASSVPGADEKLFF.

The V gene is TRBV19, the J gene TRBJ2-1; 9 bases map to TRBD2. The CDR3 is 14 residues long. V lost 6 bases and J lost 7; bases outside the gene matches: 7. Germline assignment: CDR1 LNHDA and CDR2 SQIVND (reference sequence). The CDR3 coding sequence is TGTGCCAGTAGGTGGACTAGCGAATCTAATGAGCAGTTCTTC. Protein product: CASRWTSESNEQFF.

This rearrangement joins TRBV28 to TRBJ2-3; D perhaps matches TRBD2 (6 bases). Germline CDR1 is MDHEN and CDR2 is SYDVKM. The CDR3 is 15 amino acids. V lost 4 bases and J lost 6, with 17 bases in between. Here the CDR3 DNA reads TGTGCCAGCAGTTCCTTCCTGGCGGGGACTGATACGCAGTATTTT. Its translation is CASSSFLAGTDTQYF.

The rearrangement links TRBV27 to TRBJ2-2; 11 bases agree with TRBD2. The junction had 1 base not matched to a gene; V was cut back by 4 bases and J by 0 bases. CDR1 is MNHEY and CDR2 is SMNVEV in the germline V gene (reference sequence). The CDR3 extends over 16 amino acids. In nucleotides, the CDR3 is TGTGCCAGCAGTTCACTAGCGGGAGCGAACACCGGGGAGCTGTTTTTT. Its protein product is CASSSLAGANTGELFF.

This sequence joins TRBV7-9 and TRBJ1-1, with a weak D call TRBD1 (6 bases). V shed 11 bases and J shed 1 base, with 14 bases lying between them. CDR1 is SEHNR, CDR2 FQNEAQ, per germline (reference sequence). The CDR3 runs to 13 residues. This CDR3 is CAQRGGENTEAFF. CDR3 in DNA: TGTGCCCAGAGGGGGGGAGAGAACACTGAAGCTTTCTTT.

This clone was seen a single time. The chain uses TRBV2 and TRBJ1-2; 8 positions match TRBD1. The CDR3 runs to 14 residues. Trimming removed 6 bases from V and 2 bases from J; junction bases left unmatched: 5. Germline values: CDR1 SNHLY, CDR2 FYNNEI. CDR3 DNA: TGTGCCAGCAGCCTAGACAGGGGCAACTATGGCTACACCTTC. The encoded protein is CASSLDRGNYGYTF. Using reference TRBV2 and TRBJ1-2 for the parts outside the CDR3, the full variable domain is EPEVTQTPSHQVTQMGQEVILRCVPISNHLYFYWYRQILGQKVEFLVSFYNNEISEKSEIFDDQFSVERPDGSNFTLKIRSTKLEDSAMYFCASSLDRGNYGYTFGSGTRLTVV.

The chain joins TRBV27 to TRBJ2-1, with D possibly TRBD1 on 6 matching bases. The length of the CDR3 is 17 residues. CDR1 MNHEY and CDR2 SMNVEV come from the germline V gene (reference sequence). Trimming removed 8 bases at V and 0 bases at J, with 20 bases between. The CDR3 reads CASLKRRRDISYNEQFF. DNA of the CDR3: TGTGCCAGCCTAAAGAGGAGACGGGACATCTCCTACAATGAGCAGTTCTTC.